These 25 T cell receptor beta chains were sequenced from one sample in a study of cytomegalovirus exposure and HLA in healthy donors. PCR primers comprised 60 Vbeta and 13 Jbeta primers. Assay: immunoSEQ multiplex PCR; the TCRdb copy retains only in-frame clones and omits some. The repertoire holds nearly 110,000 clones, 60% to 80% seen once, with about 0.8% in the top ten. The sequencing input was PBMCs. Receptors originate from a boy aged 5 to 17 in good health and CMV-seronegative.

J is TRBJ2-7 and V is TRBV11-3; D perhaps matches TRBD2 (5 bases). This CDR3 is 13 amino acids long. V was trimmed by 3 bases and J by 4 bases, leaving 10 bases between them. CDR1 is SGHNT, CDR2 YENEEA, per germline. CDR3: CASSFGSTYEQYF. CDR3 bases: TGTGCCAGCAGCTTTGGGAGTACTTACGAGCAGTACTTC. Full variable domain (missing parts from reference TRBV11-3 and TRBJ2-7): EAGVVQSPRYKIIEKKQPVAFWCNPISGHNTLYWYLQNLGQGPELLIRYENEEAVDDSQLPKDRFSAERLKGVDSTLKIQPAELGDSAVYLCASSFGSTYEQYFGPGTRLTVT.

This chain connects TRBV11-2 to TRBJ1-1; weak D call: TRBD1 (6 bases). The V gene's germline CDR1 is SGHAT and CDR2 FQNNGV. This CDR3 is built from 16 residues. V gave up 6 bases and J gave up 0 bases, with 17 bases separating them. The CDR3 DNA reads as TGTGCCAGCAGGTCCCATCCAGGGGCCCTGAACACTGAAGCTTTCTTT. This sequence encodes CASRSHPGALNTEAFF.

In this sample, this clone turned up a few times. One end of the junction is discordant with germline, which a read error may explain. The V and J genes are TRBV7-9 and TRBJ2-7; the D is unclear. This CDR3 contains 12 residues. Germline CDR1 and CDR2: SEHNR and FQNEAQ (reference sequence). The chain's CDR3 is CSSSSEPYEQYF. For the CDR3, the DNA is TGTTCCAGCAGCTCGGAGCCCTACGAGCAGTACTTC.

The sample holds a few counts of this clone. This chain joins TRBV5-4 and TRBJ1-2; TRBD1 matches 8 bases. The CDR3 consists of 14 residues. Germline assignment: CDR1 SGHNT and CDR2 YYREEE (reference sequence). The V segment lost 3 bases and the J segment 6 bases; nucleotides outside the gene matches: 7. This CDR3 reads CASSYGQGLNGYTF. CDR3 DNA: TGTGCCAGCAGCTACGGACAGGGCCTTAATGGCTACACCTTC.

This sequence joins TRBV6-4 and TRBJ2-1; TRBD2 is a possible D gene (6 bases). This CDR3 spans 15 amino acids. V dropped 2 bases and J dropped 4 bases, with 12 bases sitting between them. Per germline, CDR1 MRHNA and CDR2 SNTAGT. This CDR3 reads CASSDQASEYNEQFF. As DNA, the CDR3 is TGTGCCAGCAGTGACCAGGCTAGCGAGTACAATGAGCAGTTCTTC.

The rearrangement joins TRBV7-2 to TRBJ2-7; the D gene is possibly TRBD1 (6 bases). With 5 bases removed from V and 2 bases from J, the gap between germline ends came to 10 bases. This CDR3 is 13 amino acids long. The germline V gene encodes CDR1 SGHTA and CDR2 FQGNSA. The CDR3 is CASSLQGTYEQYF. DNA for the CDR3: TGTGCCAGCAGCCTCCAGGGGACCTACGAGCAGTACTTC.

The V gene is TRBV25-1, the J gene TRBJ2-3; 8 positions agree with TRBD1. J lost 1 base, V lost 5 bases, and 2 bases had no gene match. The CDR3 consists of 14 residues. Germline V lookup: CDR1 MGHDK, CDR2 SYGVNS. The CDR3 reads CASSHRGGTDTQYF. CDR3 DNA sequence: TGTGCCAGCAGTCACAGGGGGGGCACAGATACGCAGTATTTT.

The J gene is TRBJ1-3, the V gene TRBV7-9; D might be TRBD1 (6 bases). Germline V CDR1 and CDR2: SEHNR, FQNEAQ (reference sequence). The V gene lost 6 bases and the J gene lost 0 bases, with 12 bases spanning the gap. The CDR3 consists of 15 residues. CDR3: CASRSQGSSGNTIYF. CDR3 bases: TGTGCCAGCAGATCTCAGGGGTCCTCTGGAAACACCATATATTTT. Filled out from reference TRBV7-9 and TRBJ1-3, the complete variable domain reads DTGVSQNPRHKITKRGQNVTFRCDPISEHNRLYWYRQTLGQGPEFLTYFQNEAQLEKSRLLSDRFSAERPKGSFSTLEIQRTEQGDSAMYLCASRSQGSSGNTIYFGEGSWLTVV.

This chain links TRBV30 with TRBJ2-3; TRBD2 matches 7 bases. Germline CDR1 GTSNPN, CDR2 SVGIG (reference sequence). V trimming: 3 bases; J trimming: 1 base; junction bases outside the gene matches: 4. CDR3 size: 14 residues. CDR3 bases: TGTGCCTGGAGGTTGGCGGGGGGCACAGATACGCAGTATTTT. This encodes CAWRLAGGTDTQYF.

V is TRBV29-1 and J is TRBJ2-2; D is undetermined. Per the germline V gene, CDR1 is SQVTM and CDR2 is ANQGSEA. Trimming took 4 bases from V and 0 from J, leaving 9 bases between them. The CDR3 is 14 amino acids. CDR3 nucleotides: TGCAGCGTTGGGTCCAGATCGAACACCGGGGAGCTGTTTTTT. Translated, it gives CSVGSRSNTGELFF.

This clone occurred once. The CDR3 protein is CASSHPRGQAEAFF. CDR3 bases: TGTGCCAGCAGCCATCCCAGGGGGCAGGCTGAAGCTTTCTTT. V is TRBV7-9 and J is TRBJ1-1, with 8 bases matching TRBD1. The CDR3 is 14 amino acids. Germline CDR1 and CDR2: SEHNR and FQNEAQ (reference sequence). After removal of 5 bases from V and 6 bases from J, the junction contained 8 bases not matched to a gene.

The rearrangement uses TRBV7-2 and TRBJ1-1; possibly TRBD1 for D (5 bases). Germline CDR1 reads SGHTA; CDR2 reads FQGNSA. The CDR3 is 15 amino acids. V was trimmed by 4 bases and J by 2 bases, leaving 14 bases between them. CDR3 residues: CASSSGSAVNTEAFF. In nucleotides, the CDR3 is TGTGCCAGCAGCTCAGGGTCGGCGGTTAACACTGAAGCTTTCTTT.

This chain uses TRBV5-4 with TRBJ2-1, with 8 bases identical to TRBD1. Germline CDR1 is SGHNT and CDR2 is YYREEE (reference sequence). V shed 4 bases and J 15 bases; nucleotides not matched to a gene: 12. The CDR3 loop spans 13 amino acids. The CDR3 protein is CASSGGAGGGPFF. CDR3 coding DNA: TGTGCCAGCAGCGGGGGAGCAGGGGGCGGTCCGTTCTTC.

The J gene is TRBJ2-2, the V gene TRBV30; 11 positions match TRBD2. Germline V gene data show CDR1 as GTSNPN and CDR2 as SVGIG (reference sequence). V gave up 8 bases and J gave up 3 bases; unmatched junction bases: 8. This CDR3 comprises 15 residues. As DNA, the CDR3 is TGTGCCGGCAATCCGGGACTAGCGGACACCGGGGAGCTGTTTTTT. This encodes CAGNPGLADTGELFF.

This clone was recorded a few times. The chain employs TRBV5-1 and TRBJ2-7; maybe TRBD1 (5 bases). This CDR3 has 13 residues. Per germline, CDR1 SGHRS and CDR2 YFSETQ. Trimming shortened V by 2 bases and J by 0 bases, and 6 bases separated the two germline ends. The DNA for the CDR3 is TGCGCCAGCAGCTTACAGGCCTCCTACGAGCAGTACTTC. Amino acid sequence: CASSLQASYEQYF.

CDR3 DNA sequence: TGTGCCATCAGGTACAGGGTGGGCGCTGAAGCTTTCTTT. It codes for CAIRYRVGAEAFF. The rearrangement joins TRBV10-3 to TRBJ1-1; TRBD1 might be the D (6 bases). V lost 6 bases and J 6 bases, leaving 14 bases between the germline ends. Germline values: CDR1 ENHRY, CDR2 SYGVKD. The CDR3 covers 13 residues.

The count of this clone is one. CDR3 residues: CSVDRVIITEAFF. DNA for the CDR3: TGCAGCGTTGACAGGGTGATAATCACTGAAGCTTTCTTT. The chain combines TRBV29-1 with TRBJ1-1; TRBD1 might be the D (5 bases). This CDR3 has 13 residues. From germline, CDR1 is SQVTM and CDR2 ANQGSEA. Trimming took 3 bases from V and 4 from J, leaving 12 bases between them.

The V and J genes are TRBV28 and TRBJ1-1; 8 nucleotides line up with TRBD1. The CDR3 runs 13 residues. From germline, CDR1 is MDHEN and CDR2 SYDVKM. J was trimmed by 6 bases and V by 8 bases; bases with no gene match: 8. The CDR3 bases are TGTGCCAGCCAAGTGGACAGGGACGCTGAAGCTTTCTTT. It specifies CASQVDRDAEAFF.

The table lists this clone with a few counts. The rearrangement links TRBV7-3 to TRBJ2-7, with a weak D call TRBD2 (6 bases). Germline values: CDR1 SGHTA, CDR2 FQGTGA. V lost 0 bases to trimming and J lost 5 bases, with 11 bases between them. This CDR3 is built from 14 residues. The CDR3 sequence is CASSLTGGSDEQYF. CDR3 DNA sequence: TGTGCCAGCAGCTTAACCGGGGGTAGTGACGAGCAGTACTTC.

The chain joins TRBV5-1 to TRBJ2-2, with D unresolved. The germline CDR1 and CDR2 sequences are SGHRS and YFSETQ. The CDR3 covers 13 residues. V was pared by 4 bases and J by 4 bases, with 8 bases between. In nucleotides, the CDR3 is TGCGCCAGCAGCACCGGGTTCACCGGGGAGCTGTTTTTT. Translated, it gives CASSTGFTGELFF.

The V gene is TRBV7-8, the J gene TRBJ2-2; 8 nucleotides align to TRBD1. Losses at the gene ends were 6 bases for V and 2 bases for J; bases not matched to a gene: 5. CDR1 and CDR2 (germline): SGHVS, FQNEAQ. The length of the CDR3 is 15 residues. This CDR3 reads CASRYRGINTGELFF. CDR3 nucleotide sequence: TGTGCCAGCAGGTACAGGGGGATCAACACCGGGGAGCTGTTTTTT. Drawing the rest from reference TRBV7-8 and TRBJ2-2, the complete variable domain is GAGVSQSPRYKVAKRGQDVALRCDPISGHVSLFWYQQALGQGPEFLTYFQNEAQLDKSGLPSDRFFAERPEGSVSTLKIQRTQQEDSAVYLCASRYRGINTGELFFGEGSRLTVL.

For the CDR3, the DNA is TGTGCCAGCAGCTCCGGAGAAGATGAAAAACTGTTTTTT. Encoded protein: CASSSGEDEKLFF. The chain recombines TRBV13 with TRBJ1-4; D is undetermined. V was clipped by 4 bases and J by 6 bases, with 9 bases between them. From germline, CDR1 is PRHDT and CDR2 FYEKMQ (reference sequence). This CDR3 contains 13 residues.

This chain joins TRBV27 and TRBJ2-7, with D possibly TRBD1 on 5 matching bases. V dropped 5 bases and J dropped 1 base, with 18 bases sitting between them. The CDR3 spans 16 residues. Germline CDR1 MNHEY, CDR2 SMNVEV (reference sequence). The CDR3 DNA reads TGTGCCAGCAGTCCCCCCGCCCCAGGGAATTCCTACGAGCAGTACTTC. Amino acids: CASSPPAPGNSYEQYF.

The rearrangement links TRBV30 to TRBJ2-7; TRBD1 agrees at 9 bases. V shed 5 bases and J 5 bases; nucleotides not matched to a gene: 13. Germline CDR1 reads GTSNPN; CDR2 reads SVGIG (reference sequence). The CDR3 extends over 15 amino acids. CDR3: CAWGRAGTGTNEQYF. The CDR3 DNA follows: TGTGCCTGGGGTCGAGCTGGGACAGGGACGAACGAGCAGTACTTC.

The V call is TRBV7-7, the J call TRBJ2-1, with TRBD2 matching 7 bases. This CDR3 spans 14 amino acids. Germline CDR1 reads SSHAT; CDR2 reads FNYEAQ (reference sequence). V trimming: 2 bases; J trimming: 5 bases; junction bases outside the gene matches: 3. The CDR3 DNA reads as TGTGCCAGCAGCTTATCGGGACTAAACAATGAGCAGTTCTTC. Its translation: CASSLSGLNNEQFF.